This passage covers 23 T cell receptor beta chains from one sample sequenced in a study of OX40 agonist ivuxolimab in advanced cancers. Libraries were prepared through the immunoSEQ multiplex PCR assay. TCRdb took over this immuneACCESS table, retaining in-frame rearrangements with V and J assigned. Such tables are incomplete; in checked studies, under half of the missing clones stem from an unresolved V gene, and the remainder is unexplained. The sample table shows under 95,000 clones, and more than 80% are seen once. Less than 3.5% of the sample is taken by the ten largest. The sample was CD4+ or CD8+ T cells sorted from blood, taken in a trial of the OX40 agonist ivuxolimab. These receptors originate from an adult with an advanced solid tumor such as melanoma, head and neck, liver or kidney cancer.

Of note for this clone: A read error may produce the germline difference seen at one junction end. The rearrangement joins TRBV11-3 to TRBJ1-1, with 8 positions matching TRBD1. The CDR3 extends over 13 amino acids. Germline V CDR1 and CDR2: SGHNT, YENEEA. DNA of the CDR3: TGTGCCAGCAGCGTAGACCGGGACAGGGAAGCTTTCTTT. Residues: CASSVDRDREAFF.

The genes are TRBV4-3 and TRBJ1-1; tentatively, D is TRBD1 (6 bases). Per germline, CDR1 LGHNA and CDR2 YSLEER. With 1 base removed from V and 0 bases from J, the gap between germline ends came to 9 bases. CDR3 length: 15 amino acids. CDR3 bases: TGCGCCAGCAGCCAAGGCGGGGGGCTGAACACTGAAGCTTTCTTT. This codes for CASSQGGGLNTEAFF.

The chain recombines TRBV2 with TRBJ1-5; D might be TRBD1 (5 bases). CDR1 and CDR2 (germline): SNHLY, FYNNEI. V was pared by 6 bases and J by 5 bases, with 14 bases between. The CDR3 spans 14 residues. In DNA form, the CDR3 reads TGTGCCAGCAGCGGTGGGGCAGCCGATCAGCCCCAGCATTTT. Translating it yields CASSGGAADQPQHF.

The genes are TRBV7-9 and TRBJ1-6; tentative D call: TRBD1 (5 bases). Germline CDR1 SEHNR, CDR2 FQNEAQ (reference sequence). Trimming cost V 1 base and J 7 bases, with 14 bases left between them. The CDR3 is 16 residues long. The CDR3, as DNA: TGTGCCAGCAGCTTAGGGACTTCTGGGACCAATTCACCCCTCCACTTT. This gives the protein CASSLGTSGTNSPLHF.

The table lists this clone with a count of one. Here the CDR3 DNA reads TGTGCCAGCAGCCCCCCCCGGACACCTCGGCAGACCCAGTACTTC. It codes for CASSPPRTPRQTQYF. The V gene is TRBV7-2, the J gene TRBJ2-5; maybe TRBD1 (5 bases). The germline V gene has CDR1 SGHTA and CDR2 FQGNSA. Trimming cost V 5 bases and J 6 bases, with 19 bases left between them. The CDR3 is 15 amino acids. Supplemented by reference TRBV7-2 and TRBJ2-5, the full variable domain reads GAGVSQSPSNKVTEKGKDVELRCDPISGHTALYWYRQSLGQGLEFLIYFQGNSAPDKSGLPSDRFSAERTGGSVSTLTIQRTQQEDSAVYLCASSPPRTPRQTQYFGPGTRLLVL.

The chain is built from TRBV19 and TRBJ1-4, with TRBD1 matching 8 bases. The junction had 3 bases not matched to a gene; V was cut back by 5 bases and J by 4 bases. Germline CDR1 and CDR2: LNHDA and SQIVND (reference sequence). The CDR3 has 14 amino acids. The CDR3 spells CASSWDRNNEKLFF. The CDR3 coding sequence is TGTGCCAGTAGTTGGGACAGGAATAATGAAAAACTGTTTTTT.

This clone came up a few times. The rearrangement links TRBV4-1 to TRBJ1-6, with 7 bases lining up with TRBD1. The CDR3 loop spans 14 amino acids. The germline V gene encodes CDR1 MGHRA and CDR2 YSYEKL. V was clipped by 3 bases and J by 6 bases; unmatched bases: 2. The CDR3 spells CASSQNRGNSPLHF. For the CDR3, the DNA is TGCGCCAGCAGCCAGAACAGGGGTAATTCACCCCTCCACTTT.

J is TRBJ2-5 and V is TRBV5-1; a weak D match, TRBD1 (5 bases). V was pared by 3 bases and J by 3 bases, with 12 bases between. The germline gives CDR1 SGHRS, CDR2 YFSETQ. This CDR3 contains 14 residues. DNA of the CDR3: TGCGCCAGCAGCTCTGGGCAGGGTAAAGAGACCCAGTACTTC. Protein: CASSSGQGKETQYF. The full variable domain, its missing parts supplied by reference TRBV5-1 and TRBJ2-5, is KAGVTQTPRYLIKTRGQQVTLSCSPISGHRSVSWYQQTPGQGLQFLFEYFSETQRNKGNFPGRFSGRQFSNSRSEMNVSTLELGDSALYLCASSSGQGKETQYFGPGTRLLVL.

The rearrangement links TRBV5-1 to TRBJ2-3, with D possibly being TRBD2 (7 bases). V was shortened by 0 bases and J by 5 bases, with 16 bases between the two germline ends. Germline lookup yields CDR1 SGHRS and CDR2 YFSETQ. This CDR3 is built from 16 residues. The CDR3 region has the DNA TGCGCCAGCAGCTTGGAAGGGGGGGAAGTAGGAGATACGCAGTATTTT. As protein: CASSLEGGEVGDTQYF. The complete variable domain, with remaining parts taken from reference TRBV5-1 and TRBJ2-3, reads KAGVTQTPRYLIKTRGQQVTLSCSPISGHRSVSWYQQTPGQGLQFLFEYFSETQRNKGNFPGRFSGRQFSNSRSEMNVSTLELGDSALYLCASSLEGGEVGDTQYFGPGTRLTVL.

This clone is a singleton in its sample. J is TRBJ1-4 and V is TRBV5-4, with D possibly being TRBD1 (6 bases). The CDR3 has 12 amino acids. Trimming pared 5 bases from V and 6 bases from J, leaving 8 bases between. Germline values: CDR1 SGHNT, CDR2 YYREEE (reference sequence). The CDR3 spells CASRGADEKLFF. The CDR3 nucleotides are TGTGCCAGCAGGGGGGCAGATGAAAAACTGTTTTTT.

This chain connects TRBV6-4 to TRBJ1-2; D is uncertain. CDR3 length: 13 residues. V was pared by 6 bases and J by 0 bases, with 8 bases between. Germline-derived CDR1 and CDR2 are MRHNA and SNTAGT. The chain's CDR3 is CASRGPANYGYTF. CDR3 nucleotides: TGTGCCAGCAGAGGCCCTGCTAACTATGGCTACACCTTC.

This chain links TRBV2 with TRBJ1-2, with 7 bases identical to TRBD1. The V segment lost 10 bases and the J segment 1 base; nucleotides outside the gene matches: 9. The CDR3 is made up of 14 amino acids. From germline, CDR1 is SNHLY and CDR2 FYNNEI. CDR3 amino acids: CANPGQSFNYGYTF. In DNA form, the CDR3 reads TGTGCCAACCCGGGACAGAGTTTTAACTATGGCTACACCTTC. Combining the CDR3 with reference TRBV2 and TRBJ1-2 gives the whole variable domain EPEVTQTPSHQVTQMGQEVILRCVPISNHLYFYWYRQILGQKVEFLVSFYNNEISEKSEIFDDQFSVERPDGSNFTLKIRSTKLEDSAMYFCANPGQSFNYGYTFGSGTRLTVV.

The chain's CDR3 is CASRRDSSYNEQFF. The CDR3 DNA sequence: TGTGCCAGCAGAAGGGATAGCTCCTACAATGAGCAGTTCTTC. This rearrangement joins TRBV6-5 to TRBJ2-1, with unresolved D. This CDR3 is 14 amino acids long. CDR1 MNHEY and CDR2 SVGAGI come from the germline V gene. Trimming cost V 6 bases and J 0 bases, with 9 bases left between them.

V is TRBV28 and J is TRBJ2-3; D perhaps matches TRBD1 (5 bases). Per germline, CDR1 MDHEN and CDR2 SYDVKM. Trimming pared 8 bases from V and 4 bases from J, leaving 19 bases between. The CDR3 is 15 residues long. In DNA, the CDR3 is TGTGCCAGCCAGGTGGGTGGATGGGGCCCAGATACGCAGTATTTT. Residues: CASQVGGWGPDTQYF.

This CDR3 reads CSVDENTEAFF. CDR3 nucleotides: TGCAGCGTTGATGAGAACACTGAAGCTTTCTTT. J is TRBJ1-1 and V is TRBV29-1; D uncertain. V lost 3 bases, J lost 1 base, and 3 bases lay in between. Germline V gene data show CDR1 as SQVTM and CDR2 as ANQGSEA. The CDR3 is 11 amino acids.

This clone occurred a few times. V gene TRBV4-2 combines with J gene TRBJ1-6, with D hard to call. The CDR3 totals 15 residues. The germline V and J ends were trimmed by 1 base and 7 bases, with 11 bases remaining between them. Germline V gene lookup returns CDR1 LGHNA and CDR2 YNFKEQ. CDR3 bases: TGTGCCAGCAGCCAAGGGCGGGCGGGGAATTCACCCCTCCACTTT. Translation gives CASSQGRAGNSPLHF.

This chain uses TRBV5-4 with TRBJ2-2; 10 bases agree with TRBD1. The germline V gene encodes CDR1 SGHNT and CDR2 YYREEE (reference sequence). J gave up 6 bases and V 0 bases, and 2 bases lay outside the gene matches. CDR3 size: 15 residues. The CDR3 DNA follows: TGTGCCAGCAGCTTGGAAGGGACAGGGGCCGGGGAGCTGTTTTTT. Translating gives CASSLEGTGAGELFF.

The V and J genes are TRBV13 and TRBJ2-3, with 11 bases aligning to TRBD2. Germline CDR1 and CDR2: PRHDT and FYEKMQ (reference sequence). This CDR3 comprises 17 residues. Trimming cost V 5 bases and J 5 bases; bases outside gene matches: 12. The CDR3: CASSQRLAGLAVDTQYF. DNA of the CDR3: TGTGCCAGCAGCCAGCGACTAGCGGGGCTCGCCGTAGATACGCAGTATTTT.

The gene calls are TRBV6-5 and TRBJ2-2; D is possibly TRBD1 or TRBD2 (5 bases each). There are 16 residues in the CDR3. Trimming removed 2 bases from V and 1 base from J, with 11 bases in between. CDR1 is MNHEY and CDR2 is SVGAGI in the germline V gene. The CDR3, as DNA: TGTGCCAGCAGTTACGGGGACCCGGGGAACACCGGGGAGCTGTTTTTT. Translating it yields CASSYGDPGNTGELFF.

CDR3 DNA sequence: TGTGCCAGCAGCTTAGGGGGACAGGGGGCCCCGAACACTGAAGCTTTCTTT. As protein: CASSLGGQGAPNTEAFF. The rearrangement joins TRBV7-8 to TRBJ1-1; the match to TRBD1 covers 12 bases. Per germline, CDR1 SGHVS and CDR2 FQNEAQ. This CDR3 contains 17 residues. V was clipped by 1 base and J by 1 base; unmatched bases: 4.

The V call is TRBV29-1, the J call TRBJ2-5; perhaps TRBD2 as D (6 bases). Between the trimmed V and J ends, which lost 5 bases and 6 bases, there was a span of 16 bases. Germline CDR1 reads SQVTM; CDR2 reads ANQGSEA. This CDR3 spans 13 amino acids. CDR3 sequence: CSVWWGLAKTQYF. The CDR3 DNA follows: TGCAGCGTTTGGTGGGGACTGGCAAAGACCCAGTACTTC.

The chain is built from TRBV10-3 and TRBJ1-5; D remains ambiguous. This CDR3 region has 13 residues. Germline values: CDR1 ENHRY, CDR2 SYGVKD. Trimming stripped 2 bases from V and 4 bases from J, with 6 bases between. As DNA, the CDR3 is TGTGCCATCAGTGAGGCGATTAATCAGCCCCAGCATTTT. This sequence encodes CAISEAINQPQHF.

The rearrangement links TRBV7-9 to TRBJ2-2; D ambiguous. The germline V and J ends were trimmed by 3 bases and 4 bases, with 6 bases remaining between them. Germline V lookup: CDR1 SEHNR, CDR2 FQNEAQ (reference sequence). There are 13 residues in the CDR3. The DNA of the CDR3 is TGTGCCAGCAGCTTTGGGTTCACCGGGGAGCTGTTTTTT. It specifies CASSFGFTGELFF. The full variable domain, its missing parts supplied by reference TRBV7-9 and TRBJ2-2, is DTGVSQNPRHKITKRGQNVTFRCDPISEHNRLYWYRQTLGQGPEFLTYFQNEAQLEKSRLLSDRFSAERPKGSFSTLEIQRTEQGDSAMYLCASSFGFTGELFFGEGSRLTVL.